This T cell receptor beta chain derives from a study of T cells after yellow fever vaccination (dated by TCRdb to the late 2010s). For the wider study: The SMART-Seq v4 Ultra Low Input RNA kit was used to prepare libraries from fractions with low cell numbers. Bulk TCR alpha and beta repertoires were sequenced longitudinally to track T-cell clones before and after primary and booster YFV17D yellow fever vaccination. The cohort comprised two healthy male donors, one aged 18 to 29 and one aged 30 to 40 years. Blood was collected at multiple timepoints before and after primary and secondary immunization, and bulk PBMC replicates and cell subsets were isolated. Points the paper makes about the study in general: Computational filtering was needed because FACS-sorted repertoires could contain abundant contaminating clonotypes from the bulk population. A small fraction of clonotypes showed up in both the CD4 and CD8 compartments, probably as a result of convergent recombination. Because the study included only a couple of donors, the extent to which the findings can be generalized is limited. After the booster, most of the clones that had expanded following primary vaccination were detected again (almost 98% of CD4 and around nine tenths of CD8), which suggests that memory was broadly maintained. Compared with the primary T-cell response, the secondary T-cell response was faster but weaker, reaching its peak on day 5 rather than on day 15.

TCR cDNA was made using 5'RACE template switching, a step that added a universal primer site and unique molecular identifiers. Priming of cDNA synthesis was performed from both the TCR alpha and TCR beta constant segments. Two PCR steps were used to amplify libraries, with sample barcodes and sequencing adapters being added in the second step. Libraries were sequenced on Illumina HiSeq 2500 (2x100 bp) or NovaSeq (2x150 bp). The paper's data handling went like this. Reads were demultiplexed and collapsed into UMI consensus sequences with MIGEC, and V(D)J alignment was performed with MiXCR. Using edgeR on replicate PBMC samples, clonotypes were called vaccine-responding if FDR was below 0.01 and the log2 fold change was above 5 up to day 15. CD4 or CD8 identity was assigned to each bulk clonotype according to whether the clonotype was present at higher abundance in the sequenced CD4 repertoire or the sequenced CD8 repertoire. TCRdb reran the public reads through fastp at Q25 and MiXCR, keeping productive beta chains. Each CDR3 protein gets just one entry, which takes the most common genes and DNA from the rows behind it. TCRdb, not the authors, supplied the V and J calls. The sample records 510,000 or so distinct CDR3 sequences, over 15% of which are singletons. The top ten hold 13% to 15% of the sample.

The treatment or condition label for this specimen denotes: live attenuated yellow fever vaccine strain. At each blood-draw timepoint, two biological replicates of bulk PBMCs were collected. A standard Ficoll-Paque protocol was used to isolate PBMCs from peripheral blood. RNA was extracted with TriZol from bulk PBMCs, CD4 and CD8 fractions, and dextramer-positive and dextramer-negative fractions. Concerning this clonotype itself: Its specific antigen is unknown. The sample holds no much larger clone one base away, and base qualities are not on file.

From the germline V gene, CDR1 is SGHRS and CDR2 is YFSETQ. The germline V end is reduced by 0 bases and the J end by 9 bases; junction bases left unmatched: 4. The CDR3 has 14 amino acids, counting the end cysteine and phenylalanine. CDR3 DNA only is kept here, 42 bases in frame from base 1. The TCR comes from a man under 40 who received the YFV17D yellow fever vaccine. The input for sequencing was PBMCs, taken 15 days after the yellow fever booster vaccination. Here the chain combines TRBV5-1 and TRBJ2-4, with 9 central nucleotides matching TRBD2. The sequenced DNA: TGCGCCAGCAGCTTGGGGACTAGCGAAGGCATTCAGTACTTC. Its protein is CASSLGTSEGIQYF.